This is a list of T cell receptor beta chains from one sample in a study of blood T cell repertoires in COVID-19. Profiling relied on immunoSEQ multiplex PCR, and the TCRdb table lists in-frame clones only, not all of them. The repertoire consists of 150,000 to 250,000 clones, with almost 85% occurring once and the leading ten covering 6% to 8%. Sequencing used peripheral blood. The receptor source for this set is a human donor with acute or convalescent COVID-19. The donor label of this sample is uncertain. The CDR3 runs from the conserved cysteine through the conserved F or W. A D gene is named only where the DNA matches it firmly. Only some rows state a clone size, as once, few, many or a class for expanded clones.

j_call | clone_size | v_call | d_call | cdr3_nt | cdr3_aa
TRBJ2-1 | - | TRBV30 | TRBD1 | TGTGCCTGGAGGGGGTTTGGGACAGGCTCCTACAATGAGCAGTTCTTC | CAWRGFGTGSYNEQFF
TRBJ2-2 | - | TRBV11-1 | TRBD1 | TGTGCCAGCAGCGATGGACAGGGGGGTCCCACCGGGGAGCTGTTTTTT | CASSDGQGGPTGELFF
TRBJ2-3 | - | TRBV28 | - | TGTGCCACCGAGGAGGAAGCGACAGATACGCAGTATTTT | CATEEEATDTQYF
TRBJ1-5 | - | TRBV21-1 | - | TGTGCCAGCAGCCCTAAGGAGAGGACACAGAGCAATCAGCCCCAGCATTTT | CASSPKERTQSNQPQHF
TRBJ1-2 | - | TRBV11-2 | - | TGTGCCAGCAGCTCAAGAGGGAGGGGCCTTGGCTACACCTTC | CASSSRGRGLGYTF
TRBJ1-1 | - | TRBV27 | - | TGTGCCAGCAGAGAGAGTCGGACAGCGAACACTGAAGCTTTCTTT | CASRESRTANTEAFF
TRBJ1-2 | - | TRBV5-1 | TRBD1 | TGCGCCAGCAGCTTGTATGAGGGGGCCCCTGGCTACACCTTC | CASSLYEGAPGYTF
TRBJ1-5 | - | TRBV25-1 | TRBD1 | TGTGCCAGCAGCCCGACCCCCGGGACAGGGGTGGAGCCCCAGCATTTT | CASSPTPGTGVEPQHF
TRBJ2-1 | - | TRBV11-1 | TRBD2 | TGTGCCAGCACCCCAGCGGGGTACTACAATGAGCAGTTCTTC | CASTPAGYYNEQFF
TRBJ1-6 | few | TRBV7-2 | TRBD1 | TGTGCCAGCAGGTCAGACAGGGGAGGACATTCACCCCTCCACTTT | CASRSDRGGHSPLHF
TRBJ1-5 | - | TRBV2 | TRBD1 | TGTGCCAGCAGTGGACAGGGGGCTGGCAATCAGCCCCAGCATTTT | CASSGQGAGNQPQHF
TRBJ1-4 | - | TRBV7-2 | TRBD1 | TGTGCCAGCAGCCCAAACAGGGGGGGGGAAAAACTGTTTTTT | CASSPNRGGEKLFF
TRBJ1-1 | - | TRBV7-9 | - | TGTGCCAGCAGCTTAGGATCGGCACAGGGAAGGACTGAAGCTTTCTTT | CASSLGSAQGRTEAFF
TRBJ2-7 | - | TRBV11-2 | TRBD2 | TGTGCCAGCAGCTTGAGGAGCGGGAGGGCCTCCTACGAGCAGTACTTC | CASSLRSGRASYEQYF
TRBJ2-1 | - | TRBV29-1 | TRBD2 | TGCAGCGTCTCCAGGACTAGCGGGAGCTCCTACAATGAGCAGTTCTTC | CSVSRTSGSSYNEQFF
TRBJ1-4 | once | TRBV10-2 | - | TGCGCTACGCGGCCGAACTTCGAAAAACTGTTTTTT | CATRPNFEKLFF
TRBJ1-3 | - | TRBV9 | - | TGTGCCAGCAGCCTCATTCCAGGGTCTGGAAACACCATATATTTT | CASSLIPGSGNTIYF
TRBJ1-4 | - | TRBV19 | TRBD1 | TGTGCCAGTACCACAGGGGTTAAGGCTAATGAAAAACTGTTTTTT | CASTTGVKANEKLFF
TRBJ1-2 | - | TRBV6-1 | - | TGTGCCAGCAGTGAAGCAGGGCGGGTCTATGGCTACACCTTC | CASSEAGRVYGYTF
TRBJ1-2 | - | TRBV9 | - | TGTGCCAGCAGCCTATCCTTAGAGCACTATGGCTACACCTTC | CASSLSLEHYGYTF
TRBJ2-1 | - | TRBV5-6 | - | TGTGCCAGCAGCTTTTTTGAGACGGGTTCCTACAATGAGCAGTTCTTC | CASSFFETGSYNEQFF
TRBJ1-3 | - | TRBV3-1/TRBV3-2 | - | TGTGCCAGCAGCCAAGGAGGGCAGGCCTCACGGCGCGGCACCATATATTTT | CASSQGGQASRRGTIYF
TRBJ2-1 | few | TRBV19 | TRBD2 | TGTGCCAGTAGTACTCCAAGCGGGAGGGCCAACAATGAGCAGTTCTTC | CASSTPSGRANNEQFF
TRBJ2-3 | - | TRBV6-1 | TRBD2 | TGTGCCAGCAGTGAAGCGCGTAGCGGGAGGGCCCCCCAGAGCACAGATACGCAGTATTTT | CASSEARSGRAPQSTDTQYF
TRBJ1-3 | once | TRBV5-4 | - | TGTGCCAGCAGCCTGCCAGGACTGCCCAACACCATATATTTT | CASSLPGLPNTIYF
TRBJ1-1 | - | TRBV2 | TRBD1 | TGTGCCAGCAGCTTATCGACAGGGAAAACTGAAGCTTTCTTT | CASSLSTGKTEAFF
TRBJ2-7 | - | TRBV6-5 | - | TGTGCCAGCGCCTGGTGGCAGGGGAAATACGAGCAGTACTTC | CASAWWQGKYEQYF
TRBJ1-1 | - | TRBV7-9 | - | TGTGCCAGCAGCCCACTACAGGGTAGGCGGTGGCACACTGAAGCTTTCTTT | CASSPLQGRRWHTEAFF
TRBJ2-6 | - | TRBV7-2 | - | TGTGCCAGCAGCTTAGGAGAGGCTGGGGCCAACGTCCTGACTTTC | CASSLGEAGANVLTF
TRBJ2-2 | - | TRBV2 | - | TGTGCCAGCACTTCGGCCCCGGACAGCACCGGGGAGCTGTTTTTT | CASTSAPDSTGELFF
TRBJ2-1 | once | TRBV5-4 | TRBD2 | TGTGCCAGCAGCCTCACTAGCGGGAGAGGCAATGAGCAGTTCTTC | CASSLTSGRGNEQFF
TRBJ2-1 | - | TRBV5-6 | TRBD2 | TGTGCCAGCAGCGAGGGACTAGCGGGTAGCGAGCAGTTCTTC | CASSEGLAGSEQFF
TRBJ1-2 | - | TRBV7-2 | TRBD1 | TGTGCCAGCAGCCCACAGGGGTTCGCCTATGGCTACACCTTC | CASSPQGFAYGYTF
TRBJ2-7 | once | TRBV28 | - | TGTGCCAGCCAGGGGGGCCCAATTCACGAGCAGTACTTC | CASQGGPIHEQYF
TRBJ1-1 | - | TRBV30 | - | TGTGCCTGGAGTGCCCAAGGGACACCCGGGACCACTGAAGCTTTCTTT | CAWSAQGTPGTTEAFF
TRBJ2-4 | once | TRBV9 | - | TGTGCCAGCAATCCCTCCGGGGAAAACATTCAGTACTTC | CASNPSGENIQYF
TRBJ2-3 | - | TRBV24-1 | TRBD2 | TGTGCCACCAGTGATTTGCGGGGACTACACGCAGATACGCAGTATTTT | CATSDLRGLHADTQYF
TRBJ1-2 | - | TRBV5-1 | TRBD1 | TGCGCCAGCAGCGGCTCGACAGGGTCCTATGGCTACACCTTC | CASSGSTGSYGYTF
TRBJ1-6 | - | TRBV6-5 | TRBD1 | TGTGCCAGCAGCTCCGACAGGGCAAGTAATTCACCCCTCCACTTT | CASSSDRASNSPLHF
TRBJ2-4 | - | TRBV2 | TRBD1 | TGTGCCAGCAGTGTAGACAGGGGGCCGTGGAACATTCAGTACTTC | CASSVDRGPWNIQYF
TRBJ1-2 | - | TRBV18 | TRBD1 | TGTGCCAGCTCACCACTTAATCAGGTGCAGGGGGGCTATGGCTACACCTTC | CASSPLNQVQGGYGYTF
TRBJ1-3 | - | TRBV18 | TRBD1 | TGTGCCAGCTCACGACCGGGACAGAGTTCTGGAAACACCATATATTTT | CASSRPGQSSGNTIYF
TRBJ1-5 | - | TRBV7-2 | - | TGTGCCAGCAGCTTAGTATCGGGGAGCAGCAATCAGCCCCAGCATTTT | CASSLVSGSSNQPQHF
TRBJ2-2 | - | TRBV29-1 | - | TGCAGCGGCCAATCGAGCACCGGGGAGCTGTTTTTT | CSGQSSTGELFF
TRBJ2-5 | - | TRBV3-1/TRBV3-2 | - | TGTGCCAGCAGCCTCGGACTGAGAGGAGAGACCCAGTACTTC | CASSLGLRGETQYF
TRBJ1-5 | - | TRBV4-2 | TRBD1 | TGTGCCAGCAGCCAAGATGGACAGGGCAGACAGCCCCAGCATTTT | CASSQDGQGRQPQHF
TRBJ1-2 | - | TRBV27 | - | TGTGCCAGCAGTTTGGGCGGGGCAGACTATGGCTACACCTTC | CASSLGGADYGYTF
TRBJ1-3 | - | TRBV7-9 | - | TGTGCCAGCAGCTTAAGTTCCAGCTCTGGAAACACCATATATTTT | CASSLSSSSGNTIYF
TRBJ2-2 | few | TRBV2 | - | TGTGCCAGCAGTGTTCACGGGGAGCTGTTTTTT | CASSVHGELFF
TRBJ2-5 | - | TRBV7-9 | - | TGTGCCAGCAGCCCCCTAGAGGAGACCCAGTACTTC | CASSPLEETQYF
TRBJ2-2 | - | TRBV9 | - | TGTGCCAGCAGCGTAGACGAGACCACGGGAACCGGGGAGCTGTTTTTT | CASSVDETTGTGELFF